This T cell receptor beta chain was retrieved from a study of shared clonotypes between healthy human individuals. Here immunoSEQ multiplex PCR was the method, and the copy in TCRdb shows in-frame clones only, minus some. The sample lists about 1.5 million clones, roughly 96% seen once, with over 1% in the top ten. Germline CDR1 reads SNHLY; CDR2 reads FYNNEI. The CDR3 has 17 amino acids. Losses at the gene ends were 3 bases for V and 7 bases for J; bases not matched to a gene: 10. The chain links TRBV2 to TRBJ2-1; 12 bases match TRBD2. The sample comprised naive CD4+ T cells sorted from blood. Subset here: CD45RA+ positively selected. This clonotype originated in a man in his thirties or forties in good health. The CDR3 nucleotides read TGTGCCAGCAGTGAGAGTCTGGCTAGCGGGAGGGGGAATGAGCAGTTCTTC. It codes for CASSESLASGRGNEQFF.